This T cell receptor beta chain appears in the sequencing data of a study of resident and recirculating memory T cells in vitiligo. Findings and caveats of the study: TCR sequences were not conserved across biopsy sites or patients.

On this clone itself: Its specificity is unknown.

Data came from immunoSEQ multiplex PCR; TCRdb stores just in-frame clones and leaves some out. The sample records 72,000 or so clones, around 90% being singletons. Anyone treated within the previous three months was excluded. The sequence came from a male donor with vitiligo. The sequenced sample was blood.

The CDR3 DNA sequence: TGTGCCAGCAGTTTCTCCCGGACAGGGGGAAATGAAAAACTGTTTTTT. This sequence encodes CASSFSRTGGNEKLFF. The V call is TRBV28, the J call TRBJ1-4; TRBD1 matches 10 bases. Germline-derived CDR1 and CDR2 are MDHEN and SYDVKM. J gave up 5 bases and V 3 bases, and 6 bases lay outside the gene matches. CDR3 length equals 16 residues. Complete variable domain (other parts from reference TRBV28 and TRBJ1-4): DVKVTQSSRYLVKRTGEKVFLECVQDMDHENMFWYRQDPGLGLRLIYFSYDVKMKEKGDIPEGYSVSREKKERFSLILESASTNQTSMYLCASSFSRTGGNEKLFFGSGTQLSVL.